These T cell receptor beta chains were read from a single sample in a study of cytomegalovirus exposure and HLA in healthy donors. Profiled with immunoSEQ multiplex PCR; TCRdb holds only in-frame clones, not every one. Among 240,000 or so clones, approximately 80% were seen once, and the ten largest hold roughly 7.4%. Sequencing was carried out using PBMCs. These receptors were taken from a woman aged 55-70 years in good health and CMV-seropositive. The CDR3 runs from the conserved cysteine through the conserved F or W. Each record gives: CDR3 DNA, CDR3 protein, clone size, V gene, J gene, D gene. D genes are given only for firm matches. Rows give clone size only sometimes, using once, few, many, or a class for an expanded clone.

CDR3nt: TGTGCCAGTAGTATCCAGCCCACTAGGGCCAAGGAGCAGTTCTTC
CDR3aa: CASSIQPTRAKEQFF
abundance: once
v_gene: TRBV19
j_gene: TRBJ2-1
d_gene: -

CDR3nt: TGTGCCAGCAGCGCGGTCACGGGGGGCGCTGGGAATGAGCAGTTCTTC
CDR3aa: CASSAVTGGAGNEQFF
abundance: -
v_gene: TRBV11-3
j_gene: TRBJ2-1
d_gene: -

CDR3nt: TGCGCCAGCAGCCAAGGTTCAGGCCCCTTTTTCGAGCAGTACTTC
CDR3aa: CASSQGSGPFFEQYF
abundance: -
v_gene: TRBV4-1
j_gene: TRBJ2-7
d_gene: -

CDR3nt: TGTGCCAGCAGCGAACCGGGACAGGGTTTAGATACGCAGTATTTT
CDR3aa: CASSEPGQGLDTQYF
abundance: -
v_gene: TRBV6-5
j_gene: TRBJ2-3
d_gene: TRBD1

CDR3nt: TGTGCCAGCAGTCCTCTCCTAGCGGCGCGTTCTGAGCAGTTCTTC
CDR3aa: CASSPLLAARSEQFF
abundance: once
v_gene: TRBV2
j_gene: TRBJ2-1
d_gene: TRBD2

CDR3nt: TGTGCCAGCAGATCCGTGATGGTCGGCTATGGCTACACCTTC
CDR3aa: CASRSVMVGYGYTF
abundance: -
v_gene: TRBV28
j_gene: TRBJ1-2
d_gene: -

CDR3nt: TGTGCCAGTAGTATAAGTGGAGGACAGTCACTAGCCAAAAACATTCAGTACTTC
CDR3aa: CASSISGGQSLAKNIQYF
abundance: -
v_gene: TRBV19
j_gene: TRBJ2-4
d_gene: -

CDR3nt: TGTGCCAGCAGTCCCGGGACAGGGGGTAGTGGCTACACCTTC
CDR3aa: CASSPGTGGSGYTF
abundance: -
v_gene: TRBV6-6
j_gene: TRBJ1-2
d_gene: TRBD1

CDR3nt: TGTGCCAGCAGCTCGGACTTTGGAAACACCATATATTTT
CDR3aa: CASSSDFGNTIYF
abundance: -
v_gene: TRBV5-4
j_gene: TRBJ1-3
d_gene: -

CDR3nt: TGCGCCAGCGGAACTAGCGGGAGAGCGAACACCGGGGAGCTGTTTTTT
CDR3aa: CASGTSGRANTGELFF
abundance: -
v_gene: TRBV10-1
j_gene: TRBJ2-2
d_gene: TRBD2